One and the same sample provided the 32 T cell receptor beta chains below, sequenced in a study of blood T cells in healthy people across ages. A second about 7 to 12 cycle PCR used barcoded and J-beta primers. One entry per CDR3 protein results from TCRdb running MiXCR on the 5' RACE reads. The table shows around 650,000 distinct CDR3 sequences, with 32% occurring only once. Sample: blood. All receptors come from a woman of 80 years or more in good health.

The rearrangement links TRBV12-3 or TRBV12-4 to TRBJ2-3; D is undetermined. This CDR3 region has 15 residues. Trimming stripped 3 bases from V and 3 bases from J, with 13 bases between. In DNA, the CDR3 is TGTGCCAGCAGTTTCTTTGGCGTCGGAACAGATACGCAGTATTTT. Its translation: CASSFFGVGTDTQYF.

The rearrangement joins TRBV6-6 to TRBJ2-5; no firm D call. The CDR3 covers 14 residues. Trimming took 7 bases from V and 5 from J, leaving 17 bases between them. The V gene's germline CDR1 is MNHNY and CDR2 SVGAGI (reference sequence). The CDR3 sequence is CASTEDWSLETQYF. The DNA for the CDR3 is TGTGCCAGCACCGAAGACTGGTCGTTGGAGACCCAGTACTTC.

The CDR3 bases are TGTGCCAGCAGTCCACAGGGGAGCTCCTACAATGAGCAGTACTTC. Amino acid sequence: CASSPQGSSYNEQYF. The chain carries TRBV11-2 and TRBJ2-1; 7 positions agree with TRBD1. The last part of the DNA fits TRBJ2-7 better; the J call may be wrong. CDR3 length equals 15 residues. The germline V gene encodes CDR1 SGHAT and CDR2 FQNNGV.

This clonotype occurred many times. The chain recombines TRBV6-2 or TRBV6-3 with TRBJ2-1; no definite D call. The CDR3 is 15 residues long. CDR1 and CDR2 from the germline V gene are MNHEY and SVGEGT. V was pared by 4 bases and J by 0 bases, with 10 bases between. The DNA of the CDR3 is TGTGCCAGCAGTTCCGACTTCAGCTCCTACAATGAGCAGTTCTTC. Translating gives CASSSDFSSYNEQFF.

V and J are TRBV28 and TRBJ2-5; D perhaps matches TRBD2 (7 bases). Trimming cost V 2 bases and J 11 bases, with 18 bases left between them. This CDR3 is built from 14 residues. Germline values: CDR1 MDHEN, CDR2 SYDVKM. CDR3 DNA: TGTGCCAGCAGTTTACGGGGGGCCCCTTGGGAGCAGTACTTC. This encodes CASSLRGAPWEQYF. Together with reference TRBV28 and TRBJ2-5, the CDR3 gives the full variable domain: DVKVTQSSRYLVKRTGEKVFLECVQDMDHENMFWYRQDPGLGLRLIYFSYDVKMKEKGDIPEGYSVSREKKERFSLILESASTNQTSMYLCASSLRGAPWEQYFGPGTRLLVL.

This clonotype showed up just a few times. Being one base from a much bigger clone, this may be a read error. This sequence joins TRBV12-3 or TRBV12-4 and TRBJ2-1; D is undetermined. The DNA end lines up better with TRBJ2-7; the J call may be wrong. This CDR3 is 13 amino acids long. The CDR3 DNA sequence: TGTGCCAGCAGACCGGACGGGTACAATGAGCAGTACTTC. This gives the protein CASRPDGYNEQYF.

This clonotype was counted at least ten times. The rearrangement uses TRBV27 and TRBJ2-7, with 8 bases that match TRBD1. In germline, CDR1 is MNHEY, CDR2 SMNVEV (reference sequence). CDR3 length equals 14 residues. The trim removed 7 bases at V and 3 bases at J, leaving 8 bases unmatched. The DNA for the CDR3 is TGTGCCAGCACTCCCGGGACAGGAAACTACGAGCAGTACTTC. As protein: CASTPGTGNYEQYF.

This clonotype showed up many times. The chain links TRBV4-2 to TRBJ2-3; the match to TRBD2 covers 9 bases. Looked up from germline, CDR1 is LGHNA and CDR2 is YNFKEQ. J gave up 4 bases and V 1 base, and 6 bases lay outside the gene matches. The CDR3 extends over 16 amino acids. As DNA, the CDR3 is TGTGCCAGCAGCCAAGGGAAACTAGCGGGCCCAGATACGCAGTATTTT. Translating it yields CASSQGKLAGPDTQYF.

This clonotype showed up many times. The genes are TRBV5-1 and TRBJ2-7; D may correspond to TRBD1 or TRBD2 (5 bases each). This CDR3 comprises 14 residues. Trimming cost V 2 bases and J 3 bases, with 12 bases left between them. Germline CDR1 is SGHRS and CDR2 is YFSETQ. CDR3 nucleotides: TGCGCCAGCAGCTTACGAGGGGTAGGCTACGAGCAGTACTTC. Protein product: CASSLRGVGYEQYF.

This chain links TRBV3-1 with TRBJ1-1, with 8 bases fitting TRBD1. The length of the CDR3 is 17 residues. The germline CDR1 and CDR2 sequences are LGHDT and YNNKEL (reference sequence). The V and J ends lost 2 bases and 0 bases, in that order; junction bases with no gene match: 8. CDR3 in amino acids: CASSQPGGAGMNTEAFF. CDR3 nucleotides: TGTGCCAGCAGCCAACCAGGGGGCGCGGGGATGAACACTGAAGCTTTCTTT.

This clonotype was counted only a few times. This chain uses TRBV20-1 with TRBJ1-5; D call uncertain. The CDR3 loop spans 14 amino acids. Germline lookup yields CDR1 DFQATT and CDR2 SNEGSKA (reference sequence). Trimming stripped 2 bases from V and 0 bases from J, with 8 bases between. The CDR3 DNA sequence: TGCAGTGCTAGACTTGGCTATAGCAATCAGCCCCAGCATTTT. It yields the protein CSARLGYSNQPQHF.

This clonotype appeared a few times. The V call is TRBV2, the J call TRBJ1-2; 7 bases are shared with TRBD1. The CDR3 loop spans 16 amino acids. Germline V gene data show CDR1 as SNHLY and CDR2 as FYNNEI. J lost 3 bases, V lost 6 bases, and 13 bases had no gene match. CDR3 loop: CASRSYRGRADYGYTF. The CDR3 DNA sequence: TGTGCCAGCAGGTCTTACAGGGGAAGGGCCGACTATGGCTACACCTTC.

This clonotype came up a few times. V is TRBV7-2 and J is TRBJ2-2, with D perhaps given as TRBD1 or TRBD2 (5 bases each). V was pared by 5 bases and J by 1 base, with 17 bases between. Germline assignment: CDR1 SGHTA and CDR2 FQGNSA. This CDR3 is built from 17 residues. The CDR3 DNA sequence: TGTGCCAGCAGCCTGGGACCGCGGAGTCTGAACACCGGGGAGCTGTTTTTT. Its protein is CASSLGPRSLNTGELFF.

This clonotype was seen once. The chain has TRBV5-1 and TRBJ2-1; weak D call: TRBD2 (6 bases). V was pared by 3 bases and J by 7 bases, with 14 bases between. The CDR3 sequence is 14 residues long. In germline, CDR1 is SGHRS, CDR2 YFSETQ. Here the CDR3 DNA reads TGCGCCAGCAGCTGGGGGGAGTCGGGGAATGAGCAGTTCTTC. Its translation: CASSWGESGNEQFF.

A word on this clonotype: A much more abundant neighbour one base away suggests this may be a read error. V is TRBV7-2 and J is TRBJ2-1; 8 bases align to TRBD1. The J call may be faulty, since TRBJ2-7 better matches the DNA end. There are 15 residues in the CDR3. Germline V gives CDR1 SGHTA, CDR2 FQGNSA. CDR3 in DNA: TGTGCCAGCAGCTTCGACAGGGGCTCCTACAATGAGCAGTACTTC. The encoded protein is CASSFDRGSYNEQYF.

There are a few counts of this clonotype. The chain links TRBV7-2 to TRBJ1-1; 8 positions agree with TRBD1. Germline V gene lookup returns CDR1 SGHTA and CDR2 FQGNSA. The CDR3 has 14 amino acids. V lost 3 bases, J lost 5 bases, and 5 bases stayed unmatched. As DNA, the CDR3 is TGTGCCAGCAGCTTCCGGACAGGGTCGACTGAAGCTTTCTTT. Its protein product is CASSFRTGSTEAFF.

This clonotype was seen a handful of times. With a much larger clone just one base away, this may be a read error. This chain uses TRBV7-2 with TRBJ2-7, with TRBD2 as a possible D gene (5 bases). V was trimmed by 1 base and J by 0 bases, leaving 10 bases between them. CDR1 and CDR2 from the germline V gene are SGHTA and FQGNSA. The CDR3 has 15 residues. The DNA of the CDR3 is TGTGCCAGCAGCTTAGACGGGGTCTACTCCTACGAGCAGTACTTC. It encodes CASSLDGVYSYEQYF.

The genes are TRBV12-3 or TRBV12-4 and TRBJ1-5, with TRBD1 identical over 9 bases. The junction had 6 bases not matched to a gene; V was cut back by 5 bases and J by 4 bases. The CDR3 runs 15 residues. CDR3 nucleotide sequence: TGTGCCAGCAGTGCCGGGACAGGGCTTAATCAGCCCCAGCATTTT. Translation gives CASSAGTGLNQPQHF.

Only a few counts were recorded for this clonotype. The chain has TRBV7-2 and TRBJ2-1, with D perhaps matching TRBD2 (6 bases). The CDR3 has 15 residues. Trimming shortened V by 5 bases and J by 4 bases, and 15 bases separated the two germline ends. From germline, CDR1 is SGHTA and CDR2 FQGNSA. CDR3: CASSPGLTYYNEQFF. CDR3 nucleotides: TGTGCCAGCAGCCCGGGACTCACCTATTACAATGAGCAGTTCTTC.

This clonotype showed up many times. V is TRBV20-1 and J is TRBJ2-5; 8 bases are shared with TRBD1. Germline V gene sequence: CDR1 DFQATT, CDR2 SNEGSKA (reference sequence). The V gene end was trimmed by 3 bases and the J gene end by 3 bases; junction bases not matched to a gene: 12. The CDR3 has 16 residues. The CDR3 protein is CSARGSGQGYEETQYF. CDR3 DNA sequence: TGCAGTGCTAGGGGATCAGGACAGGGTTATGAAGAGACCCAGTACTTC.

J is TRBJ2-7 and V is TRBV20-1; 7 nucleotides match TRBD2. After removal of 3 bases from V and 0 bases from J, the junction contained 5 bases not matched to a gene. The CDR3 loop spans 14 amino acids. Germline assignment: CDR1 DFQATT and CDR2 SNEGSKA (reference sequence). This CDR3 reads CSASFPSGSYEQYF. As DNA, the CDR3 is TGCAGTGCTAGTTTCCCTAGCGGCTCCTACGAGCAGTACTTC.

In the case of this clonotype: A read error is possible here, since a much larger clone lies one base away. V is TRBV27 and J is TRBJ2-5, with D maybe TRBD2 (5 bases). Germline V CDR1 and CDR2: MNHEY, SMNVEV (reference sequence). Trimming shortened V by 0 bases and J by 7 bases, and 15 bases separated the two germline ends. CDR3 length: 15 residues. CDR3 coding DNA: TGTGCCAGCAGTTTATCCCCTTGGTTCGGAGGGACCCAGTACTTC. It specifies CASSLSPWFGGTQYF.

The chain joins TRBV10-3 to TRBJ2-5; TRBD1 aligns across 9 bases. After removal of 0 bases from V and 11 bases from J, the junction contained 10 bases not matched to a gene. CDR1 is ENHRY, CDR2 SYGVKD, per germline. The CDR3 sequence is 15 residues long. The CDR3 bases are TGTGCCATCAGTGAGTCTACAGGGGGCTACGATGAGCAGTACTTC. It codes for CAISESTGGYDEQYF.

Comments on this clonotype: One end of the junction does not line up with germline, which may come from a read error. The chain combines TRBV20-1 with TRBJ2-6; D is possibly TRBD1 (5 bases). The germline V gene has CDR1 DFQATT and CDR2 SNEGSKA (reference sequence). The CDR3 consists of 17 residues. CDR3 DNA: TGCAGTGCTAGAGACTCCAGTCGGAGCCCTGGGGCCAATGTCCTGACTTTC. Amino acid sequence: CSARDSSRSPGANVLTF.

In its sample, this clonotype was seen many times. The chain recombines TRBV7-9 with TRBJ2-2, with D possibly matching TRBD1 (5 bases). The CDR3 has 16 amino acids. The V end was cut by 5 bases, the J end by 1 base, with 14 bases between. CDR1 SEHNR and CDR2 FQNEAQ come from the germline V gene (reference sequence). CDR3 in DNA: TGTGCCAGCAGCCCCCGAATTACAGGGAACACCGGGGAGCTGTTTTTT. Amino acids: CASSPRITGNTGELFF. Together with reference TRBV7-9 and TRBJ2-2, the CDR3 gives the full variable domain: DTGVSQNPRHKITKRGQNVTFRCDPISEHNRLYWYRQTLGQGPEFLTYFQNEAQLEKSRLLSDRFSAERPKGSFSTLEIQRTEQGDSAMYLCASSPRITGNTGELFFGEGSRLTVL.

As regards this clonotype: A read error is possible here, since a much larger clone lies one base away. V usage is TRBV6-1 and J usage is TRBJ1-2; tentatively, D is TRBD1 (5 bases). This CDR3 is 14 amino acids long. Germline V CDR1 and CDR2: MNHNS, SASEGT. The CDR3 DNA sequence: TGTACCAGCAGTGAAGCGCGAGGGGTAGGCGGCTACACCTTC. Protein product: CTSSEARGVGGYTF.

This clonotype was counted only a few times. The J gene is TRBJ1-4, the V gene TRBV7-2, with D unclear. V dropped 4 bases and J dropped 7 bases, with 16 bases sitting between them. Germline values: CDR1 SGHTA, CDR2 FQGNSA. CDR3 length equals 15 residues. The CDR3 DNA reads TGTGCCAGCAGCTCCCCTGGGAAGAAGGGTGAAAAACTGTTTTTT. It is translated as CASSSPGKKGEKLFF.

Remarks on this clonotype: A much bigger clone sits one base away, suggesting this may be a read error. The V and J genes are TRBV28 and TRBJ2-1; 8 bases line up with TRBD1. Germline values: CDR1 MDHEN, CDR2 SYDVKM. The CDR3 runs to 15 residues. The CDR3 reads CASSLRGQGNNEQFF. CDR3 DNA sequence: TGTGCCAGCAGTTTAAGAGGACAGGGAAACAACGAGCAGTTCTTC.

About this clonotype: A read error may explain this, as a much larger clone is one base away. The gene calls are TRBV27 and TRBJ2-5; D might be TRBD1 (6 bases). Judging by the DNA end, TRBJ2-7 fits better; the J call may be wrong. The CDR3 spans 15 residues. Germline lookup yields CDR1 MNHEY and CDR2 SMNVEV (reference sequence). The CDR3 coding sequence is TGTGCCGGCAGTCGGGCCAGGGGCCTCTCCTACGAGCAGTACTTC. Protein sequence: CAGSRARGLSYEQYF.

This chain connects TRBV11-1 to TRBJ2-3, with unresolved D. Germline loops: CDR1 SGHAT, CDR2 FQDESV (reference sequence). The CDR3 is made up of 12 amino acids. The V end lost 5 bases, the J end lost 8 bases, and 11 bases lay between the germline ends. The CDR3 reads CASSPYPSTQYF. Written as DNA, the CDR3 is TGTGCCAGCAGCCCCTACCCGTCTACGCAGTATTTT. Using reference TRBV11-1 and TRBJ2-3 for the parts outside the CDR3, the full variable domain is EAEVAQSPRYKITEKSQAVAFWCDPISGHATLYWYRQILGQGPELLVQFQDESVVDDSQLPKDRFSAERLKGVDSTLKIQPAELGDSAMYLCASSPYPSTQYFGPGTRLTVL.

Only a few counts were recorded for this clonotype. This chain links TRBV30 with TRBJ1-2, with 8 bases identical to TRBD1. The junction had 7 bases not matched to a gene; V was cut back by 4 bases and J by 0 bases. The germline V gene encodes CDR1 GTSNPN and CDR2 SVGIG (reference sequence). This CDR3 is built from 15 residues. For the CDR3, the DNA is TGTGCCTGGAAAGGACAGGGCTTTGCTAACTATGGCTACACCTTC. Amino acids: CAWKGQGFANYGYTF.

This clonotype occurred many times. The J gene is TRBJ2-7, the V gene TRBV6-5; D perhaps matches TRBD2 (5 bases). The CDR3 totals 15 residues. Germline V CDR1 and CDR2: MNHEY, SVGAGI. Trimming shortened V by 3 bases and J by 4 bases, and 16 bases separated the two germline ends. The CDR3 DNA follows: TGTGCCAGCAGTTATGTTAGAGGGTCTAAGTACGAGCAGTACTTC. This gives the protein CASSYVRGSKYEQYF.